These 2 T cell receptor beta chains share one sample of origin, sequenced in a study of prognosis after radiotherapy for stage I lung cancer. Two rounds of multiplex PCR amplified TCR beta CDR3 from genomic DNA. The use of primers specific to each TRBV and TRBJ gene characterized first-round PCR. TCRdb reprocessed the multiplex PCR reads via MiXCR and lists one record per CDR3 protein. The table records under 20,000 distinct CDR3 sequences, approximately 44% of them present only once. The material was PBMCs, obtained before or after stereotactic body radiation therapy (not recorded which). Every receptor here comes from a donor over 45 with non-small cell lung cancer.

This clonotype occurred many times. The chain is built from TRBV25-1 and TRBJ1-1, with TRBD1 as a possible D gene (6 bases). Per the germline V gene, CDR1 is MGHDK and CDR2 is SYGVNS. The CDR3 length is 12 residues. V was cut by 2 bases and J by 9 bases, with 10 bases left in between. The DNA for the CDR3 is TGTGCCAGCAGTGAAAGGAGGGACAAAGCTTTCTTT. As protein: CASSERRDKAFF.

In this sample, this clonotype turned up many times. This rearrangement joins TRBV10-3 to TRBJ1-2; 7 bases match TRBD1. V lost 7 bases and J lost 3; bases outside the gene matches: 8. The CDR3 contains 14 residues. CDR1 is ENHRY and CDR2 is SYGVKD in the germline V gene. Written as DNA, the CDR3 is TGTGCCATCAAGGAGGGGGCGGAGCACTATGGCTACACCTTC. Encoded protein: CAIKEGAEHYGYTF.